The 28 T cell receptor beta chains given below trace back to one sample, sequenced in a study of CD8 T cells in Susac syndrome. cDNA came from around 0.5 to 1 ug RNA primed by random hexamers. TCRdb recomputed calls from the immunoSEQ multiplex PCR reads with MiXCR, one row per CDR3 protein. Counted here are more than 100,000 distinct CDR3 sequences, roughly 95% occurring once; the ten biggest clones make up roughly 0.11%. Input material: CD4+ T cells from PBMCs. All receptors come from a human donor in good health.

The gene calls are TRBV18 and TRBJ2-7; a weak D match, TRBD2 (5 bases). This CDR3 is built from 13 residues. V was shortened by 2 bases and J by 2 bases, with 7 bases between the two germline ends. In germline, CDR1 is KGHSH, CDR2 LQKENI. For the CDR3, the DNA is TGTGCCAGCTCACCAGGGGAGACCTACGAGCAGTACTTC. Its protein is CASSPGETYEQYF.

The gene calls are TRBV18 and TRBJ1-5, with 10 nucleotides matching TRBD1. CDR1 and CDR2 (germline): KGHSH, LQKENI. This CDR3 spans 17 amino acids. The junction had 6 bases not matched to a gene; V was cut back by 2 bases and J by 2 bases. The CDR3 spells CASSPTGGTGGNQPQHF. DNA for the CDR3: TGTGCCAGCTCACCAACCGGAGGGACAGGGGGCAATCAGCCCCAGCATTTT.

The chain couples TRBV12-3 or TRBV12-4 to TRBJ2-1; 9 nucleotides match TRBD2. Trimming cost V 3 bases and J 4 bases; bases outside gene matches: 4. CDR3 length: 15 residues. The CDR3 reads CASSFLAGLYNEQFF. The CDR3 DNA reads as TGTGCCAGCAGTTTCCTAGCGGGATTGTACAATGAGCAGTTCTTC.

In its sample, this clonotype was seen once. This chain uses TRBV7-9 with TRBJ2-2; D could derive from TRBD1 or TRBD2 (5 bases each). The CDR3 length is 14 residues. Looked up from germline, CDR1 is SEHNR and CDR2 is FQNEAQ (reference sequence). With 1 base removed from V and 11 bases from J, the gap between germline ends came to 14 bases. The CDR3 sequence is CASSLEGTGRELFF. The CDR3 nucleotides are TGTGCCAGCAGCTTAGAAGGGACGGGACGCGAGCTGTTTTTT. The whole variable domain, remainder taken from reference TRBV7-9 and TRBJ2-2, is DTGVSQNPRHKITKRGQNVTFRCDPISEHNRLYWYRQTLGQGPEFLTYFQNEAQLEKSRLLSDRFSAERPKGSFSTLEIQRTEQGDSAMYLCASSLEGTGRELFFGEGSRLTVL.

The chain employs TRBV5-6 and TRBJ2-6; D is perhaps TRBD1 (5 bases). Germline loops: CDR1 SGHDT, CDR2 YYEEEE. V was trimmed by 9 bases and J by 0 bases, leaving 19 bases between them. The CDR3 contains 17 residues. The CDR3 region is CATRGAGPLSGANVLTF. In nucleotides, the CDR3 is TGTGCCACCCGAGGTGCAGGGCCTCTCTCTGGGGCCAACGTCCTGACTTTC.

The CDR3 region has the DNA TGCGCCAGCAGCTTTCTTGAAAGCGGGAGCTCCTACAATGAGCAGTTCTTC. The encoded protein is CASSFLESGSSYNEQFF. This rearrangement joins TRBV5-1 to TRBJ2-1; 8 bases are a match to TRBD2. Germline lookup yields CDR1 SGHRS and CDR2 YFSETQ. CDR3 length: 17 amino acids. V lost 2 bases to trimming and J lost 0 bases; unmatched junction nucleotides: 7.

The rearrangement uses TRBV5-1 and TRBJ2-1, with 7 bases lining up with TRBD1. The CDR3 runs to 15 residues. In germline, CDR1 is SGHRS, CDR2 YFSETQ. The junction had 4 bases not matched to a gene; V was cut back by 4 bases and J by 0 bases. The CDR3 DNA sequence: TGCGCCAGCAGCGGGGCAGGGGGCTCCTACAATGAGCAGTTCTTC. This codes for CASSGAGGSYNEQFF.

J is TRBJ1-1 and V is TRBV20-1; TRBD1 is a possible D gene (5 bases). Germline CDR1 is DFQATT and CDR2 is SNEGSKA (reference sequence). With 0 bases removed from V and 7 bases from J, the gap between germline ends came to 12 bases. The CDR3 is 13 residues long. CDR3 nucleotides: TGCAGTGCTAGAGATGACTTGAGGGGTGAAGCTTTCTTT. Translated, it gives CSARDDLRGEAFF.

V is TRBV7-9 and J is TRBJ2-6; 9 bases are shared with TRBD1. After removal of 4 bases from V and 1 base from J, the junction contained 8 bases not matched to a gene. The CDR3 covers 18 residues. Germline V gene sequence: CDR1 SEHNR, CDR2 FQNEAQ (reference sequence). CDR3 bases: TGTGCCAGCAGCTCCGGGACAGGGCCAGGGTCTGGGGCCAACGTCCTGACTTTC. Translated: CASSSGTGPGSGANVLTF.

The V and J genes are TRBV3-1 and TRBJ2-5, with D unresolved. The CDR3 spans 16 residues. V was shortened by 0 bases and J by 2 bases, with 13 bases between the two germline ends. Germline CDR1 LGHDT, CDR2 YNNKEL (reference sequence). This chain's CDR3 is CASSQDTSSNQETQYF. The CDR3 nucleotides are TGTGCCAGCAGCCAAGATACCAGCAGTAATCAAGAGACCCAGTACTTC.

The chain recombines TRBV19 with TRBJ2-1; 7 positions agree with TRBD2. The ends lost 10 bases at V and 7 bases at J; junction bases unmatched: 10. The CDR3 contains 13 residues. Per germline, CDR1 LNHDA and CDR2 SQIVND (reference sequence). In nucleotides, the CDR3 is TGTGCCAAGGGAGGCGGGAGTGGGAATGAGCAGTTCTTC. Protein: CAKGGGSGNEQFF.

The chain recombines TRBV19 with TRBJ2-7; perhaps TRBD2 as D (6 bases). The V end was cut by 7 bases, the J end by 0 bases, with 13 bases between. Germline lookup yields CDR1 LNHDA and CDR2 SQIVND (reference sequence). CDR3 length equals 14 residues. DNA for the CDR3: TGTGCCAGTAAGGGAGGACGGCACTCCTACGAGCAGTACTTC. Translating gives CASKGGRHSYEQYF.

CDR3 sequence: CASSSTGLGSGSTDTQYF. In DNA, the CDR3 is TGTGCCAGCAGTTCTACGGGTCTAGGTAGCGGCAGCACAGATACGCAGTATTTT. The chain combines TRBV6-5 with TRBJ2-3, with D perhaps matching TRBD2 (6 bases). This CDR3 comprises 18 residues. Trimming took 4 bases from V and 0 from J, leaving 20 bases between them. Germline V lookup: CDR1 MNHEY, CDR2 SVGAGI.

The CDR3: CASSQAPGTNQMNTEAFF. As DNA, the CDR3 is TGCGCCAGCAGCCAAGCACCGGGGACAAACCAAATGAACACTGAAGCTTTCTTT. This chain connects TRBV4-1 to TRBJ1-1, with a tentative D call TRBD1 (6 bases). Germline V lookup: CDR1 MGHRA, CDR2 YSYEKL. The CDR3 is made up of 18 amino acids. V lost 1 base to trimming and J lost 0 bases, with 18 bases between them.

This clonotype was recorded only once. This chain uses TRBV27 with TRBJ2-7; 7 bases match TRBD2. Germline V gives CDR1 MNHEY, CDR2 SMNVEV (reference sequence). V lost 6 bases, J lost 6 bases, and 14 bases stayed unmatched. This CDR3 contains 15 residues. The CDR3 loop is CASSPLGGSSPEQYF. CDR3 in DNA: TGTGCCAGCAGCCCACTGGGCGGGAGCTCCCCCGAGCAGTACTTC.

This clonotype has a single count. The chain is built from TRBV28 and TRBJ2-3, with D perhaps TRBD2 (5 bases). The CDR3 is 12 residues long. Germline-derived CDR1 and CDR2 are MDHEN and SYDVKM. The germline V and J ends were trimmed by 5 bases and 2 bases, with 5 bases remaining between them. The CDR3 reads CASSRDTDTQYF. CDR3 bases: TGTGCCAGCAGTCGGGACACAGATACGCAGTATTTT.

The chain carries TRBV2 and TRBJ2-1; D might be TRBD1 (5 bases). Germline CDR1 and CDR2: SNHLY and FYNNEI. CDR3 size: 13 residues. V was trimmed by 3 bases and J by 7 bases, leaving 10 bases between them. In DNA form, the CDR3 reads TGTGCCAGCAGTGAGGCAGGGAATAATGAGCAGTTCTTC. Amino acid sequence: CASSEAGNNEQFF.

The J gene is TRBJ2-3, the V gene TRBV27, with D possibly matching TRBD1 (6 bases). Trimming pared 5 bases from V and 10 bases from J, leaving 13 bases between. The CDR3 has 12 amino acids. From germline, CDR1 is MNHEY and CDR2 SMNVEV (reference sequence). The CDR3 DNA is TGTGCCAGCAGTCCACAGGGTCCGGCGCAGTATTTT. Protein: CASSPQGPAQYF.

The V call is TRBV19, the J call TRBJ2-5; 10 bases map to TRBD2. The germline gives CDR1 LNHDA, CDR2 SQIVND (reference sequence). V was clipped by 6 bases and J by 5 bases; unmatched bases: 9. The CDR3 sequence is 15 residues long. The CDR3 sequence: CASSPGLAVGETQYF. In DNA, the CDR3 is TGTGCCAGTAGCCCCGGACTAGCGGTCGGGGAGACCCAGTACTTC.

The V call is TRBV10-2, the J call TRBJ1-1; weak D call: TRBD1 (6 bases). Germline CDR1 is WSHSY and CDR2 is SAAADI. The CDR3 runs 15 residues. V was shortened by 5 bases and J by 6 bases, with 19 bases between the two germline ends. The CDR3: CASSYSEQGKSEAFF. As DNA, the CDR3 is TGCGCCAGCAGTTATTCCGAACAGGGCAAGTCTGAAGCTTTCTTT.

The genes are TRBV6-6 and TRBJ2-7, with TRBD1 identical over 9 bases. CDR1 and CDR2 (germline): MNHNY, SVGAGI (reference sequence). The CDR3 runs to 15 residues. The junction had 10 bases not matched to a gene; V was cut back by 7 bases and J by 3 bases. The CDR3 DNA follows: TGTGCCAGCACCCAACCGACAGGGGGGATCTACGAGCAGTACTTC. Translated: CASTQPTGGIYEQYF.

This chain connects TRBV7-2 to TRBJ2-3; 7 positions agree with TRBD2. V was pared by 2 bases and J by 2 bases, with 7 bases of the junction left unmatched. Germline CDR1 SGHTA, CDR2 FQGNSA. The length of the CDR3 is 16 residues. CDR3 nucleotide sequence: TGTGCCAGCAGCTTATTTGGCGGGGGTTCCACAGATACGCAGTATTTT. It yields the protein CASSLFGGGSTDTQYF.

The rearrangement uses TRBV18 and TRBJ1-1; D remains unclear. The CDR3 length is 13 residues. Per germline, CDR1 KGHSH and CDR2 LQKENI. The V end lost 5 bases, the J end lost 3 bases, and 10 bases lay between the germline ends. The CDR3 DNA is TGTGCCAGCTCAGACGAGTTAGACACTGAAGCTTTCTTT. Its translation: CASSDELDTEAFF.

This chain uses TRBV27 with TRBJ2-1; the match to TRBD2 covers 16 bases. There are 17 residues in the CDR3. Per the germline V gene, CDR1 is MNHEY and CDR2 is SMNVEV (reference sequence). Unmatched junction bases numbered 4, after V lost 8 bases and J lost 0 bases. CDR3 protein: CASLGTSGRASYNEQFF. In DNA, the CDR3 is TGTGCCAGCCTCGGGACTAGCGGGAGGGCCTCCTACAATGAGCAGTTCTTC.

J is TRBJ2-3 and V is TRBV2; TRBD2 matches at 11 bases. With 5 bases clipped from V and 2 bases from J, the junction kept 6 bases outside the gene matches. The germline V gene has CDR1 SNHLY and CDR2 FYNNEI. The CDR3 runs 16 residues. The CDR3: CASSRVAGGPTDTQYF. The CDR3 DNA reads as TGTGCCAGCAGTCGGGTAGCGGGAGGGCCCACAGATACGCAGTATTTT.

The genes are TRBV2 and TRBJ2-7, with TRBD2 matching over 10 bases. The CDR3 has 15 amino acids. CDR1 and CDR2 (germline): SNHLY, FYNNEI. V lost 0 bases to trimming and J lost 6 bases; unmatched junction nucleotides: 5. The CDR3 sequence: CASSEARLAGVEQYF. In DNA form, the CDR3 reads TGTGCCAGCAGTGAAGCGCGCCTAGCGGGAGTCGAGCAGTACTTC.

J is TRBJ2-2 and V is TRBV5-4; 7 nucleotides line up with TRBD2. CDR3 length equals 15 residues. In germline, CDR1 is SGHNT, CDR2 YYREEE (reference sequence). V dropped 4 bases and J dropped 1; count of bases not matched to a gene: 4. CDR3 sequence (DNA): TGTGCCAGCAGCGGGAGGGCAGTGAACACCGGGGAGCTGTTTTTT. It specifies CASSGRAVNTGELFF.

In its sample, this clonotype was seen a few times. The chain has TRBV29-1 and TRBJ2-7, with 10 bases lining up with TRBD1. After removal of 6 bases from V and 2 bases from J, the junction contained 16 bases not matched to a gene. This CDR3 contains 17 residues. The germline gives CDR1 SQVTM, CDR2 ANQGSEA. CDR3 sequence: CSVGQGLIRDRTYEQYF. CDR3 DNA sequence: TGCAGCGTGGGACAGGGGCTCATACGGGATCGGACCTACGAGCAGTACTTC.